These T cell receptor beta chains were read from a single sample in a study of shared clonotypes between healthy human individuals. Assay: immunoSEQ multiplex PCR; the TCRdb copy retains only in-frame clones and omits some. The sample records approximately 710,000 clones, around 90% being singletons. The sample comprised memory CD8+ T cells from PBMCs. Receptors originate from a man aged 18 to 29 in good health. Some clones in this sample may be carry-over from other donors' samples. Both conserved end residues are part of each CDR3. The D gene is left open where the match is weak. The listing skips clone size in some rows; elsewhere it reads once, few, many or a size class.

D	size	V	J	CDR3	DNA
.	.	TRBV12-5	TRBJ1-1	CASGTTGPSPMNTEAFF	TGTGCTAGTGGGACAACGGGCCCTAGCCCCATGAACACTGAAGCTTTCTTT
TRBD1	.	TRBV5-1	TRBJ2-2	CASSLNPGQHTGELFF	TGCGCCAGCAGCTTAAATCCGGGACAGCACACCGGGGAGCTGTTTTTT
.	.	TRBV11-2	TRBJ2-5	CASSLVLRVGETQYF	TGTGCCAGCAGCTTAGTGTTGAGGGTTGGTGAGACCCAGTACTTC
TRBD1	.	TRBV7-9	TRBJ2-3	CASSSGQGSPRTDTQYF	TGTGCCAGCAGCTCGGGACAGGGCAGCCCTCGCACAGATACGCAGTATTTT
.	.	TRBV5-5	TRBJ1-4	CASSLGLGAEREKLFF	TGTGCCAGCAGCTTGGGTCTTGGGGCAGAAAGAGAAAAACTGTTTTTT
TRBD1	.	TRBV18	TRBJ2-2	CASQWTGDLNTGELFF	TGTGCCAGCCAATGGACAGGAGACTTGAACACCGGGGAGCTGTTTTTT
.	.	TRBV20-1	TRBJ1-5	CSAGRSSLLF	TGCAGTGCCGGCCGGAGTTCCCTTCTTTTT
.	.	TRBV7-8	TRBJ2-7	CASSHGLDEQYF	TGTGCCAGCAGCCACGGTCTGGACGAGCAGTACTTC
.	once	TRBV6-1	TRBJ1-5	CASSRRGGYNQPQHF	TGTGCCAGCAGTCGAAGGGGGGGATACAATCAGCCCCAGCATTTT
.	.	TRBV19	TRBJ2-7	CASSKQRVNSYEQYF	TGTGCCAGTAGTAAGCAACGCGTCAACTCCTACGAGCAGTACTTC
TRBD1	.	TRBV19	TRBJ1-4	CASSTSRRDRDEKLFF	TGTGCCAGTAGTACAAGCCGACGGGACAGGGACGAAAAACTGTTTTTT
.	.	TRBV27	TRBJ2-5	CASSFFSQETQYF	TGTGCCAGCAGTTTTTTTTCCCAAGAGACCCAGTACTTC
.	.	TRBV7-6	TRBJ1-2	CASSSRGQSGYTF	TGTGCCAGCAGCTCCCGAGGCCAGTCTGGCTACACCTTC
.	.	TRBV27	TRBJ2-7	CASSLSGTIYEQYF	TGTGCCAGCAGTTTATCCGGGACGATCTACGAGCAGTACTTC
.	once	TRBV19	TRBJ1-2	CASSTYFSRGYTF	TGTGCCAGTAGTACTTACTTTTCGAGGGGCTACACCTTC
TRBD1	.	TRBV27	TRBJ2-5	CASSLSGQAWGKETQYF	TGTGCCAGCAGTTTATCAGGACAGGCCTGGGGGAAAGAGACCCAGTACTTC
.	.	TRBV28	TRBJ1-2	CASTLVRGASFGYTF	TGTGCCAGCACTCTGGTGAGGGGCGCCTCTTTCGGCTACACCTTC
.	.	TRBV9	TRBJ2-7	CASSVVGGNPYEQYF	TGTGCCAGCAGCGTAGTGGGAGGAAATCCCTACGAGCAGTACTTC
TRBD2	.	TRBV7-3	TRBJ2-7	CASSLSGRARGEQYF	TGTGCCAGCAGCTTATCCGGGAGGGCCCGGGGGGAGCAGTACTTC
.	.	TRBV4-1	TRBJ1-2	CASSQERGTYYGYTF	TGCGCCAGCAGCCAAGAGAGAGGGACCTACTATGGCTACACCTTC
.	.	TRBV6-1	TRBJ1-2	CASSEYLGTINYGYTF	TGTGCCAGCAGTGAATACCTCGGGACGATTAACTATGGCTACACCTTC
TRBD2	.	TRBV4-1	TRBJ2-3	CASSLSGTSGSTDTQYF	TGCGCCAGCAGCCTCAGTGGTACTAGCGGGAGCACAGATACGCAGTATTTT